These 11 T cell receptor beta chains were all obtained from the same sample, sequenced in a study of early T cells in non-severe SARS-CoV-2 infection. TCRdb reprocessed the 5' RACE reads with MiXCR, giving one entry per CDR3 protein. The sample comprises some 91,000 distinct CDR3 sequences, 9.5% to 11% of which are singletons, and about 4.5% rests with the top ten. Sequences were derived from whole blood, sampled at baseline. The receptor set was obtained from an adult who was a healthcare worker with PCR-confirmed SARS-CoV-2 infection or an uninfected control (not recorded which).

The gene calls are TRBV18 and TRBJ1-1; 9 positions agree with TRBD1. The CDR3 sequence is 14 residues long. With 4 bases clipped from V and 4 bases from J, the junction kept 4 bases outside the gene matches. CDR1 is KGHSH and CDR2 is LQKENI in the germline V gene. CDR3 amino acids: CASSQQTGGTEAFF. In nucleotides, the CDR3 is TGTGCCAGCTCACAACAGACAGGGGGCACTGAAGCTTTCTTT.

This clonotype was recorded many times. The CDR3: CASSTGQAKYQETQYF. The CDR3, as DNA: TGTGCCAGCAGCACAGGACAGGCTAAGTACCAAGAGACCCAGTACTTC. The chain couples TRBV7-9 to TRBJ2-5; 7 nucleotides line up with TRBD1. The ends lost 5 bases at V and 0 bases at J; junction bases unmatched: 9. Germline loops: CDR1 SEHNR, CDR2 FQNEAQ (reference sequence). CDR3 length equals 16 residues.

This clonotype has a handful of counts. The chain uses TRBV7-6 and TRBJ2-7; no reliable D call. The CDR3 extends over 15 amino acids. Germline CDR1 and CDR2: SGHVS and FNYEAQ. Between the trimmed V and J ends, which lost 5 bases and 5 bases, there was a span of 19 bases. The CDR3 region is CASSKYMGTDNEQYF. The CDR3 coding sequence is TGTGCCAGCAGCAAATATATGGGTACCGATAACGAGCAGTACTTC.

This clonotype was counted only a few times. This chain links TRBV5-6 with TRBJ2-2, with a weak D call TRBD1 (5 bases). The CDR3 is made up of 16 amino acids. The V gene's germline CDR1 is SGHDT and CDR2 YYEEEE. Trimming took off 0 bases at V and 5 bases at J, with 14 bases between the two ends. The CDR3 is CASSLVSAGWTGELFF. CDR3 nucleotide sequence: TGTGCCAGCAGCTTGGTCTCGGCAGGGTGGACCGGGGAGCTGTTTTTT.

J is TRBJ1-1 and V is TRBV3-1; 7 bases agree with TRBD1. Trimming at V came to 6 bases and at J to 5 bases, leaving 6 bases not matched to a gene. Germline values: CDR1 LGHDT, CDR2 YNNKEL (reference sequence). The CDR3 loop spans 13 amino acids. The CDR3 nucleotides read TGTGCCAGCAGTAGACAGGGCGGTACTGAAGCTTTCTTT. The encoded protein is CASSRQGGTEAFF.

This clonotype was seen ten or more times. The chain carries TRBV29-1 and TRBJ2-2, with TRBD1 matching 7 bases. Germline V gives CDR1 SQVTM, CDR2 ANQGSEA. Losses at the gene ends were 4 bases for V and 3 bases for J; bases not matched to a gene: 8. The CDR3 extends over 15 amino acids. CDR3 sequence reads: CSVGRDRADTGELFF. The CDR3 DNA sequence: TGCAGCGTTGGTAGAGACAGGGCGGACACCGGGGAGCTGTTTTTT.

This clonotype turned up a few times. The chain joins TRBV2 to TRBJ2-1, with 9 bases matching TRBD2. The germline V gene has CDR1 SNHLY and CDR2 FYNNEI. The J segment lost 9 bases and the V segment lost 9 bases, leaving 9 bases of the junction unmatched. The CDR3 consists of 13 residues. The DNA for the CDR3 is TGTGCCAGTGTCCCGGGACTAGCCACTGAGCAGTTCTTC. This gives the protein CASVPGLATEQFF.

This clonotype was observed at least ten times. The genes are TRBV20-1 and TRBJ1-1, with 8 nucleotides matching TRBD1. V was clipped by 6 bases and J by 6 bases; unmatched bases: 12. CDR1 is DFQATT, CDR2 SNEGSKA, per germline (reference sequence). This CDR3 is built from 14 residues. The CDR3 nucleotides read TGCAGTGCCCCAGACAGGGGACCGTGGGCTGAAGCTTTCTTT. Amino acids: CSAPDRGPWAEAFF.

A few counts support this clonotype. V and J are TRBV20-1 and TRBJ2-2; 8 bases align to TRBD2. The CDR3 has 15 amino acids. J gave up 1 base and V 5 bases, and 6 bases lay outside the gene matches. CDR1 is DFQATT and CDR2 is SNEGSKA in the germline V gene (reference sequence). The CDR3 spells CSAHPGTRNTGELFF. The CDR3 bases are TGCAGTGCTCATCCCGGGACTAGGAACACCGGGGAGCTGTTTTTT.

This clonotype was observed once. The chain links TRBV5-6 to TRBJ1-1; perhaps TRBD1 as D (6 bases). V was clipped by 4 bases and J by 6 bases, with 19 bases between them. Per the germline V gene, CDR1 is SGHDT and CDR2 is YYEEEE. The CDR3 spans 15 residues. CDR3 in amino acids: CASSPRRTGAAEAFF. The CDR3 DNA is TGTGCCAGCAGCCCAAGGCGTACGGGGGCGGCTGAAGCTTTCTTT.

This clonotype was detected a few times. The J gene is TRBJ1-5, the V gene TRBV7-2; no reliable D call. This CDR3 spans 13 amino acids. Germline lookup yields CDR1 SGHTA and CDR2 FQGNSA. V lost 5 bases to trimming and J lost 7 bases, with 12 bases between them. In nucleotides, the CDR3 is TGTGCCAGCAGCCAAGACCCCTCCCAGCCCCAGCATTTT. Translated: CASSQDPSQPQHF.